The 8 T cell receptor beta chains listed next were all sequenced from one sample in a study of early T cells in non-severe SARS-CoV-2 infection. TCRdb fed the 5' RACE reads into MiXCR, producing one record per CDR3 protein. In the table there are 20,000 to 30,000 distinct CDR3 sequences, around 4.5% of which are singletons. Sequencing used whole blood. The receptors derive from an adult who was a healthcare worker with PCR-confirmed SARS-CoV-2 infection or an uninfected control (not recorded which).

The sample holds many counts of this clonotype. This chain links TRBV11-2 with TRBJ2-5; 8 bases are a match to TRBD1. CDR3 length: 15 residues. The germline gives CDR1 SGHAT, CDR2 FQNNGV. The junction had 8 bases not matched to a gene; V was cut back by 3 bases and J by 5 bases. The CDR3 sequence: CASSFPGQAGETQYF. DNA of the CDR3: TGTGCCAGCAGCTTTCCGGGACAGGCGGGTGAGACCCAGTACTTC.

This clonotype has at least ten counts. The genes are TRBV5-1 and TRBJ2-3; no clear D. Trimming took off 4 bases at V and 6 bases at J, with 12 bases between the two ends. CDR1 and CDR2 (germline): SGHRS, YFSETQ. There are 13 residues in the CDR3. The CDR3 sequence is CASSPATWDTQYF. The CDR3 DNA reads as TGCGCCAGCAGCCCAGCTACGTGGGATACGCAGTATTTT.

This clonotype was observed at least ten times. This CDR3 is CAIGRDNSPLHF. The CDR3 DNA sequence: TGTGCCATCGGCCGGGACAATTCACCCCTCCACTTT. The chain links TRBV10-3 to TRBJ1-6; D may be TRBD1 (5 bases). In germline, CDR1 is ENHRY, CDR2 SYGVKD. The CDR3 spans 12 residues. V lost 8 bases and J 7 bases, leaving 9 bases between the germline ends.

This clonotype showed up many times. This chain uses TRBV7-2 with TRBJ2-1; D may be TRBD1 or TRBD2 (6 bases each). Germline CDR1 SGHTA, CDR2 FQGNSA. V was shortened by 0 bases and J by 4 bases, with 19 bases between the two germline ends. This CDR3 is 18 amino acids long. The CDR3 DNA reads TGTGCCAGCAGCTTAGCGTCCACGAGGGGGGCCCGATACAATGAGCAGTTCTTC. Translating gives CASSLASTRGARYNEQFF.

This clonotype has at least ten counts. The V call is TRBV3-1, the J call TRBJ1-4; possibly TRBD1 for D (5 bases). The CDR3 runs to 14 residues. The germline V gene encodes CDR1 LGHDT and CDR2 YNNKEL (reference sequence). V lost 2 bases, J lost 8 bases, and 12 bases lay in between. This CDR3 is CASSQRGSGEKLFF. The DNA of the CDR3 is TGTGCCAGCAGCCAACGGGGGTCAGGGGAAAAACTGTTTTTT.

This chain connects TRBV11-2 to TRBJ2-5; D perhaps matches TRBD2 (6 bases). Trimming removed 5 bases at V and 2 bases at J, with 15 bases between. The CDR3 loop spans 15 amino acids. Germline CDR1 SGHAT, CDR2 FQNNGV. The CDR3 protein is CASSAPRGIQETQYF. CDR3 DNA: TGTGCCAGCAGCGCCCCCCGGGGGATTCAAGAGACCCAGTACTTC.

This clonotype was seen repeatedly, ten times or more. The chain is built from TRBV2 and TRBJ2-3, with 12 bases identical to TRBD2. Germline assignment: CDR1 SNHLY and CDR2 FYNNEI. The CDR3 contains 15 residues. In DNA form, the CDR3 reads TGTGGAAGCCGGACTAGCGGGACCCTCACAGATACGCAGTATTTT. Translated: CGSRTSGTLTDTQYF.

This clonotype was seen a few times. The chain employs TRBV12-5 and TRBJ2-2; D is possibly TRBD2 (5 bases). Germline loops: CDR1 LGHNT, CDR2 FRNRAP. CDR3 length equals 16 residues. The V end was cut by 1 base, the J end by 0 bases, with 9 bases between. CDR3 protein: CASGLELGSNTGELFF. In nucleotides, the CDR3 is TGTGCTAGTGGTTTGGAACTAGGGTCGAACACCGGGGAGCTGTTTTTT.